The 21 T cell receptor beta chains given below trace back to one sample, sequenced in a study of T cells in Graves' hyperthyroidism and ophthalmopathy. TCR beta CDR3 regions were amplified from RNA. First-round RT-PCR targeting the TCR CDR3 was performed with the HTBI primer set. A single record per CDR3 protein comes from TCRdb applying MiXCR to the multiplex PCR reads. The data contain hundreds of thousands of distinct CDR3 sequences, about 20% of them singletons. Sequencing was carried out using blood. These receptors came from a man aged 25-45 years with Graves' ophthalmopathy.

This clonotype has a count of ten or more. The rearrangement joins TRBV11-2 to TRBJ2-2, with D perhaps matching TRBD2 (5 bases). Between the trimmed V and J ends, which lost 2 bases and 4 bases, there was a span of 11 bases. The CDR3 has 15 residues. In germline, CDR1 is SGHAT, CDR2 FQNNGV. This chain's CDR3 is CASSLYGGGTGELFF. In DNA, the CDR3 is TGTGCCAGCAGCTTATATGGAGGAGGCACCGGGGAGCTGTTTTTT.

This clonotype came up a few times. The CDR3 DNA follows: TGTGCCAGCAGCTCTCCCCCAGGGGACACTGAAGCTTTCTTT. This translates into CASSSPPGDTEAFF. This chain joins TRBV9 and TRBJ1-1, with a tentative D call TRBD1 (6 bases). There are 14 residues in the CDR3. CDR1 SGDLS and CDR2 YYNGEE come from the germline V gene. Trimming shortened V by 4 bases and J by 3 bases, and 13 bases separated the two germline ends.

The chain joins TRBV3-1 to TRBJ2-1, with a weak D call TRBD2 (5 bases). The CDR3 contains 15 residues. CDR1 LGHDT and CDR2 YNNKEL come from the germline V gene (reference sequence). The V end was cut by 3 bases, the J end by 0 bases, with 9 bases between. DNA of the CDR3: TGTGCCAGCAGCCAGTATAGCGACTCCTACAATGAGCAGTTCTTC. Translated, it gives CASSQYSDSYNEQFF.

This clonotype has at least ten counts. V gene TRBV2 combines with J gene TRBJ1-5; D is unresolved. The CDR3 extends over 13 amino acids. V lost 6 bases and J lost 0, with 6 bases in between. In germline, CDR1 is SNHLY, CDR2 FYNNEI. The CDR3 protein is CASRDGSNQPQHF. The CDR3 DNA reads TGTGCCAGCAGGGACGGTAGCAATCAGCCCCAGCATTTT.

This sequence joins TRBV24-1 and TRBJ1-4; D is unresolved. This CDR3 is 12 amino acids long. Trimming took 1 base from V and 8 from J, leaving 4 bases between them. Germline V gene sequence: CDR1 KGHDR, CDR2 SFDVKD. The CDR3 bases are TGTGCCACCAGTGATTTTTCGGAAAAACTGTTTTTT. Translated: CATSDFSEKLFF.

This clonotype occurred a few times. The DNA of the CDR3 is TGTGCCAGCAGCTACCGGGGGACTAGCGAAGATACGCAGTATTTT. It yields the protein CASSYRGTSEDTQYF. The gene calls are TRBV7-9 and TRBJ2-3, with TRBD2 matching 10 bases. This CDR3 contains 15 residues. Losses at the gene ends were 4 bases for V and 5 bases for J; bases not matched to a gene: 6. Germline values: CDR1 SEHNR, CDR2 FQNEAQ (reference sequence).

This clonotype was seen a handful of times. The chain joins TRBV3-1 to TRBJ2-3; perhaps D is TRBD1 or TRBD2 (5 bases each). With 1 base removed from V and 9 bases from J, the gap between germline ends came to 17 bases. CDR1 is LGHDT, CDR2 YNNKEL, per germline (reference sequence). The CDR3 loop spans 15 amino acids. CDR3: CASSQGMGEVRTQYF. CDR3 sequence (DNA): TGTGCCAGCAGCCAAGGGATGGGGGAAGTGAGAACGCAGTATTTT.

This chain links TRBV2 with TRBJ2-5; 9 bases are a match to TRBD1. The junction had 7 bases not matched to a gene; V was cut back by 2 bases and J by 6 bases. CDR1 SNHLY and CDR2 FYNNEI come from the germline V gene. The CDR3 has 15 residues. The DNA for the CDR3 is TGTGCCAGCAGTGAACGACAGGGGGTAGGGAAGACCCAGTACTTC. It translates to CASSERQGVGKTQYF.

This chain uses TRBV12-3 or TRBV12-4 with TRBJ2-5, with 7 bases fitting TRBD2. The CDR3 sequence is 14 residues long. J gave up 5 bases and V 5 bases, and 8 bases lay outside the gene matches. The CDR3 bases are TGTGCCAGCAGTCGTCGGGAGGTGAGGGAGACCCAGTACTTC. Translating it yields CASSRREVRETQYF.

The CDR3 region has the DNA TGCAGCGTTGCAACCTCACAGATATACCTTAGGACCGGGGAGCTGTTTTTT. Its translation is CSVATSQIYLRTGELFF. This chain links TRBV29-1 with TRBJ2-2; D is unresolved. CDR3 length: 17 residues. The V end lost 4 bases, the J end lost 5 bases, and 23 bases lay between the germline ends. Germline values: CDR1 SQVTM, CDR2 ANQGSEA.

The chain employs TRBV6-5 and TRBJ2-7; D gene uncertain. V was shortened by 1 base and J by 5 bases, with 21 bases between the two germline ends. CDR1 MNHEY and CDR2 SVGAGI come from the germline V gene. This CDR3 spans 17 amino acids. CDR3 in amino acids: CASSYLDGIPSPHEQYF. The CDR3 DNA follows: TGTGCCAGCAGTTACTTGGATGGGATCCCGAGCCCCCACGAGCAGTACTTC.

The rearrangement uses TRBV6-2 or TRBV6-3 and TRBJ2-5; D remains ambiguous. Germline CDR1 reads MNHEY; CDR2 reads SVGEGT. V lost 7 bases and J lost 5, with 14 bases in between. CDR3 length equals 13 residues. CDR3 in amino acids: CASMRRSRETQYF. The CDR3 nucleotides read TGTGCCAGCATGCGCAGGAGCCGGGAGACCCAGTACTTC.

The chain is built from TRBV7-8 and TRBJ2-5; 10 nucleotides line up with TRBD2. Germline V gives CDR1 SGHVS, CDR2 FQNEAQ. V dropped 4 bases and J dropped 2; count of bases not matched to a gene: 7. The CDR3 loop spans 16 amino acids. CDR3 loop: CASSYRTSGSQETQYF. Here the CDR3 DNA reads TGTGCCAGCAGCTACCGGACTAGCGGCTCACAAGAGACCCAGTACTTC.

This clonotype was seen only a few times. The rearrangement uses TRBV7-9 and TRBJ2-5; 8 bases are shared with TRBD2. Per the germline V gene, CDR1 is SEHNR and CDR2 is FQNEAQ (reference sequence). This CDR3 is 15 amino acids long. V shed 3 bases, J shed 4 bases, and the junction held 7 bases outside the gene matches. The CDR3, as DNA: TGTGCCAGCAGCTTTTCCGGGAGGGCCGGAGAGACCCAGTACTTC. Translated, it gives CASSFSGRAGETQYF.

This sequence joins TRBV18 and TRBJ1-1; TRBD1 matches at 7 bases. J was trimmed by 1 base and V by 5 bases; bases with no gene match: 10. The CDR3 loop spans 16 amino acids. CDR1 and CDR2 from the germline V gene are KGHSH and LQKENI. CDR3 in amino acids: CASSSQAGQSNTEAFF. CDR3 DNA sequence: TGTGCCAGCTCATCACAAGCGGGACAGTCGAACACTGAAGCTTTCTTT.

This clonotype was counted ten times or more. The chain recombines TRBV7-2 with TRBJ2-3, with D possibly matching TRBD1 (5 bases). Germline lookup yields CDR1 SGHTA and CDR2 FQGNSA. V was clipped by 5 bases and J by 5 bases, with 11 bases between them. The CDR3 loop spans 13 amino acids. The CDR3 DNA reads TGTGCCAGCAGCCTGATGCAGGGAGATACGCAGTATTTT. Translation: CASSLMQGDTQYF.

There are a few counts of this clonotype. The V gene is TRBV5-5, the J gene TRBJ2-5; 12 nucleotides align to TRBD2. The CDR3 covers 18 residues. Germline CDR1 SGHKS, CDR2 YYEKEE (reference sequence). V lost 4 bases and J lost 5; bases outside the gene matches: 15. Here the CDR3 DNA reads TGTGCCAGCAGCCCAGTGAGGACTAGCGGGACTGCATGGGAGACCCAGTACTTC. Encoded protein: CASSPVRTSGTAWETQYF.

This clonotype was observed a few times. This sequence joins TRBV10-3 and TRBJ2-7, with TRBD2 matching over 7 bases. After removal of 4 bases from V and 5 bases from J, the junction contained 2 bases not matched to a gene. Germline V CDR1 and CDR2: ENHRY, SYGVKD. The CDR3 length is 12 residues. The CDR3 region is CAISVGTNEQYF. DNA of the CDR3: TGTGCCATCAGTGTAGGGACTAACGAGCAGTACTTC.

This clonotype was seen a few times. The rearrangement uses TRBV25-1 and TRBJ2-1, with 7 bases fitting TRBD2. With 5 bases clipped from V and 12 bases from J, the junction kept 13 bases outside the gene matches. Per germline, CDR1 MGHDK and CDR2 SYGVNS. The CDR3 spans 14 residues. The CDR3 nucleotides are TGTGCCAGCAGTTCTTATCCTAGCGGTCTGAGGCAGTTCTTC. Protein sequence: CASSSYPSGLRQFF.

This clonotype appeared many times. The CDR3 here is CASSLGQGDTEAFF. In nucleotides, the CDR3 is TGTGCCAGCAGCTTAGGACAGGGGGACACTGAAGCTTTCTTT. The chain uses TRBV7-9 and TRBJ1-1; TRBD1 agrees at 9 bases. The CDR3 covers 14 residues. CDR1 and CDR2 (germline): SEHNR, FQNEAQ (reference sequence). J gave up 3 bases and V 1 base, and 0 bases lay outside the gene matches. The variable domain in full, with the rest retrieved from reference TRBV7-9 and TRBJ1-1, is DTGVSQNPRHKITKRGQNVTFRCDPISEHNRLYWYRQTLGQGPEFLTYFQNEAQLEKSRLLSDRFSAERPKGSFSTLEIQRTEQGDSAMYLCASSLGQGDTEAFFGQGTRLTVV.

This clonotype has a count of ten or more. The V gene is TRBV18, the J gene TRBJ1-5; unclear D gene. Germline CDR1 and CDR2: KGHSH and LQKENI. The CDR3 is made up of 15 amino acids. The V end lost 0 bases, the J end lost 2 bases, and 8 bases lay between the germline ends. CDR3 nucleotide sequence: TGTGCCAGCTCACCACCGTCCCAGCGCAATCAGCCCCAGCATTTT. It translates to CASSPPSQRNQPQHF.